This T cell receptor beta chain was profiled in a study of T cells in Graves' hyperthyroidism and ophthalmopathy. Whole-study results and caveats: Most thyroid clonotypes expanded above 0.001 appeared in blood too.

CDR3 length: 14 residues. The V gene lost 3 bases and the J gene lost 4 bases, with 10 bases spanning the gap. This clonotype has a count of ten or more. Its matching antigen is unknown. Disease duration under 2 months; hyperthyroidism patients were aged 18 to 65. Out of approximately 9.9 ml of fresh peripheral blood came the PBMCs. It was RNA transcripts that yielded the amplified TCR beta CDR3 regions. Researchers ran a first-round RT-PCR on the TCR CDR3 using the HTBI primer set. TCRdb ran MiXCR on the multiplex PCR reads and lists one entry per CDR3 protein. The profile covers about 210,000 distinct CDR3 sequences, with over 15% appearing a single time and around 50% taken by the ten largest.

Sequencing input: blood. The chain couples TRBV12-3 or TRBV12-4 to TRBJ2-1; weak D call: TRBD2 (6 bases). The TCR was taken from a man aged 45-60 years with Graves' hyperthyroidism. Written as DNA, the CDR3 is TGTGCCAGCAGTTTGGCCGGAGGGTACAATGAGCAGTTCTTC. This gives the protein CASSLAGGYNEQFF.